The 5 T cell receptor beta chains below were found in one sample sequenced in a study of blood T cell repertoires in COVID-19. TCRdb's copy holds only in-frame clones and misses some; the assay was immunoSEQ multiplex PCR. Of about 480,000 clones listed, roughly 91% were seen once; the top ten hold under 8.5%. What was sequenced was peripheral blood. All receptors come from a woman aged 45 to 65 with COVID-19, enrolled during active disease.

The chain combines TRBV5-1 with TRBJ1-1; tentatively, D is TRBD1 (5 bases). Germline V gene data show CDR1 as SGHRS and CDR2 as YFSETQ. This CDR3 comprises 14 residues. Trimming removed 2 bases from V and 4 bases from J, with 12 bases in between. This CDR3 is CASSFNEGLTEAFF. DNA for the CDR3: TGCGCCAGCAGCTTTAATGAGGGACTCACTGAAGCTTTCTTT.

The chain links TRBV28 to TRBJ2-1; 9 nucleotides align to TRBD1. The CDR3 has 17 residues. Germline V gene sequence: CDR1 MDHEN, CDR2 SYDVKM. Germline trimming cut 4 bases from V and 6 bases from J; bases unmatched to any gene: 13. The CDR3 loop reads CASSWSRTGGRSNEQFF. Here the CDR3 DNA reads TGTGCCAGCAGTTGGTCGCGTACAGGGGGCCGATCCAATGAGCAGTTCTTC.

The chain links TRBV2 to TRBJ1-4; TRBD1 matches 9 bases. The CDR3 extends over 12 amino acids. V trimming: 5 bases; J trimming: 10 bases; junction bases outside the gene matches: 2. Germline-derived CDR1 and CDR2 are SNHLY and FYNNEI. CDR3 amino acids: CASSPDRGKLFF. The CDR3 region has the DNA TGTGCCAGCAGTCCGGACAGGGGAAAACTGTTTTTT.

The chain is built from TRBV6-5 and TRBJ2-7; D is possibly TRBD2 (5 bases). Per germline, CDR1 MNHEY and CDR2 SVGAGI. V lost 2 bases, J lost 5 bases, and 16 bases lay in between. CDR3 length: 15 residues. The CDR3 coding sequence is TGTGCCAGCAGTTACAAGCCCCGGAGGTCGAACGAGCAGTACTTC. Translation gives CASSYKPRRSNEQYF.

Only one count was recorded for this clone. This sequence joins TRBV9 and TRBJ2-1, with TRBD2 as a possible D gene (6 bases). The ends were cut back, 4 bases at V and 4 bases at J, with 21 bases in the middle. Germline V gene data show CDR1 as SGDLS and CDR2 as YYNGEE. This CDR3 region has 17 residues. CDR3 in amino acids: CASSPRRAAGSYNEQFF. CDR3 nucleotides: TGTGCCAGCAGCCCCCGGCGGGCAGCGGGCTCTTACAATGAGCAGTTCTTC.